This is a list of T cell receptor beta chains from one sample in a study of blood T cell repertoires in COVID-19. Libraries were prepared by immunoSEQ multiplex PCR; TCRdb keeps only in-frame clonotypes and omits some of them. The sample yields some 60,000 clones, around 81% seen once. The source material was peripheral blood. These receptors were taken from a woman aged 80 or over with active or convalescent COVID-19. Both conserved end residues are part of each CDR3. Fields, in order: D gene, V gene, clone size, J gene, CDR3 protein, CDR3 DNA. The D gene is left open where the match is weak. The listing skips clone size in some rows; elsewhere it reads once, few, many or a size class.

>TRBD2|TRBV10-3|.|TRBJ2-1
CAISPSLERGGPEQFF
TGTGCCATCAGTCCCAGTTTGGAGCGGGGGGGCCCCGAGCAGTTCTTC
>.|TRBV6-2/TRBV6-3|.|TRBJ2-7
CASSYTGTRSYEQYF
TGTGCCAGCAGTTATACAGGGACCCGATCCTACGAGCAGTACTTC
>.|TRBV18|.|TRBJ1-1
CASSSSMNTEAFF
TGTGCCAGCTCATCCTCTATGAACACTGAAGCTTTCTTT
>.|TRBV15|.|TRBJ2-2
CATSRDQFGGQSNTGELFF
TGTGCCACCAGCAGAGATCAATTTGGGGGACAATCGAACACCGGGGAGCTGTTTTTT
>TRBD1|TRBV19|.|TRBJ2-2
CASSVDRGTGELFF
TGTGCCAGTAGTGTTGACAGGGGAACCGGGGAGCTGTTTTTT
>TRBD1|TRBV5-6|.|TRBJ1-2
CASTGQADNYGYTF
TGTGCCAGCACTGGACAGGCTGATAACTATGGCTACACCTTC
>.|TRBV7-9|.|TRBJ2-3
CASSPTGIADTQYF
TGTGCCAGCAGCCCCACAGGGATCGCAGATACGCAGTATTTT
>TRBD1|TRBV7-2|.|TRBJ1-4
CASSSFTGGRDEKLFF
TGTGCCAGCAGCTCCTTTACAGGGGGCAGGGATGAAAAACTGTTTTTT
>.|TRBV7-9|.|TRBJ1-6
CASSSINSPLHF
TGTGCCAGCAGCTCAATTAATTCACCCCTCCACTTT
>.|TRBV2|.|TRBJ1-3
CASSERTVNSGNTIYF
TGTGCCAGCAGTGAACGGACAGTCAACTCTGGAAACACCATATATTTT
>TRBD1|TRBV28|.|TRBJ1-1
CASSRNRGGNTEAFF
TGTGCCAGCAGTCGCAACAGGGGGGGGAACACTGAAGCTTTCTTT
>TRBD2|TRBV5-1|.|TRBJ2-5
CASSLALAGTNQETQYF
TGCGCCAGCAGCTTGGCGCTAGCGGGGACTAACCAAGAGACCCAGTACTTC
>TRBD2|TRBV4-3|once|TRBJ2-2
CASSQEMASGGRTGELFF
TGCGCCAGCAGCCAAGAAATGGCTAGCGGGGGGCGGACCGGGGAGCTGTTTTTT
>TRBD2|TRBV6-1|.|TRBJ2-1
CASSEMATSGGTEQFF
TGTGCCAGCAGTGAAATGGCGACTAGCGGGGGGACTGAGCAGTTCTTC
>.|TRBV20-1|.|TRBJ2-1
CSASSGITYNEQFF
TGCAGTGCTAGTTCGGGAATTACCTACAATGAGCAGTTCTTC
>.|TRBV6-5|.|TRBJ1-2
CASSRDKVYGYTF
TGTGCCAGCAGTCGGGACAAGGTCTATGGCTACACCTTC
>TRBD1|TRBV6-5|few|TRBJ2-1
CANPKDRVNEQFF
TGTGCCAACCCGAAGGACAGGGTGAATGAGCAGTTCTTC
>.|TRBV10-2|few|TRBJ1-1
CASSPGKSTEAFF
TGCGCCAGCAGCCCGGGTAAGAGCACTGAAGCTTTCTTT
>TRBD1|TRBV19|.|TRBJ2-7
CASSTGTGPYEQYF
TGTGCCAGTAGTACCGGGACAGGGCCCTACGAGCAGTACTTC
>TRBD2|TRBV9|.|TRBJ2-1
CASSPPAGVYNEQFF
TGTGCCAGCAGCCCCCCGGCGGGGGTATACAATGAGCAGTTCTTC